Presented here are 27 T cell receptor beta chains from one specimen sequenced in a study of graft-versus-host responses after intestinal transplantation. Lamina propria and intraepithelial lymphocytes were released by processing graft tissue. Some clones are missing from TCRdb's copy, which holds only in-frame ones; the method was immunoSEQ multiplex PCR. The sample has roughly 5,600 clones; roughly 80% are singletons. Sample: ileum tissue, taken approximately 240 days after intestinal transplant. Every receptor here comes from a human patient who received an intestinal transplant, so some T cells may come from the graft donor.

The chain links TRBV6-5 to TRBJ1-1; 8 positions match TRBD1. The CDR3 runs to 14 residues. Germline loops: CDR1 MNHEY, CDR2 SVGAGI. V lost 6 bases, J lost 6 bases, and 9 bases stayed unmatched. This CDR3 reads CASSSPRGPAEAFF. CDR3 DNA: TGTGCCAGCAGCTCTCCCAGGGGGCCCGCTGAAGCTTTCTTT.

The chain has TRBV1 and TRBJ1-1; the table's D call TRBD1 went unverified against the DNA. TRBV1 is a listed pseudogene. The CDR3 consists of 15 residues. The DNA for the CDR3 is TGCACCAGCAGCCAAGAGCAGGGGACGAACACTGAAGCTTTCTTT. This sequence encodes CTSSQEQGTNTEAFF.

The chain couples TRBV5-5 to TRBJ2-2; 8 bases match TRBD1. This CDR3 is 15 amino acids long. J was trimmed by 2 bases and V by 4 bases; bases with no gene match: 4. CDR1 and CDR2 (germline): SGHKS, YYEKEE (reference sequence). CDR3 in DNA: TGTGCCAGCAGCGGGACAGGTGCTAACACCGGGGAGCTGTTTTTT. Translated: CASSGTGANTGELFF.

The chain uses TRBV15 and TRBJ2-3; 9 positions agree with TRBD2. The V gene's germline CDR1 is LNHNV and CDR2 YYDKDF (reference sequence). The CDR3 sequence is 16 residues long. The trim removed 1 base at V and 4 bases at J, leaving 6 bases unmatched. DNA of the CDR3: TGTGCCACCAGCAGAGGAGATAGCGGGGGTTCAGATACGCAGTATTTT. Encoded protein: CATSRGDSGGSDTQYF. Full variable domain (rest looked up from reference TRBV15 and TRBJ2-3): DAMVIQNPRYQVTQFGKPVTLSCSQTLNHNVMYWYQQKSSQAPKLLFHYYDKDFNNEADTPDNFQSRRPNTSFCFLDIRSPGLGDTAMYLCATSRGDSGGSDTQYFGPGTRLTVL.

The chain employs TRBV14 and TRBJ1-3; D is perhaps TRBD1 (6 bases). Per germline, CDR1 SGHDN and CDR2 FVKESK. V was cut by 4 bases and J by 0 bases, with 16 bases left in between. The CDR3 has 17 residues. DNA of the CDR3: TGTGCCAGCAGCCCTCGACGGACAGCGATCTCTGGAAACACCATATATTTT. Translated: CASSPRRTAISGNTIYF.

This sequence joins TRBV27 and TRBJ2-1; 10 bases fit TRBD2. V lost 0 bases to trimming and J lost 7 bases; unmatched junction nucleotides: 6. CDR3 size: 16 residues. Germline assignment: CDR1 MNHEY and CDR2 SMNVEV (reference sequence). Here the CDR3 DNA reads TGTGCCAGCAGTTTATCGGCAGCGGGGGGGCCAAATGAGCAGTTCTTC. Amino acids: CASSLSAAGGPNEQFF.

This clone was seen more than once but under ten times. The chain recombines TRBV9 with TRBJ2-2; D is possibly TRBD1 or TRBD2 (6 bases each). CDR1 is SGDLS, CDR2 YYNGEE, per germline. This CDR3 is 16 amino acids long. Between the trimmed V and J ends, which lost 3 bases and 7 bases, there was a span of 19 bases. The CDR3: CASSGEGGAVGGELFF. CDR3 DNA: TGTGCCAGCAGCGGAGAGGGGGGCGCGGTCGGCGGGGAGCTGTTTTTT.

V and J are TRBV28 and TRBJ1-2, with D maybe TRBD1 (5 bases). Germline-derived CDR1 and CDR2 are MDHEN and SYDVKM. The V end lost 6 bases, the J end lost 8 bases, and 16 bases lay between the germline ends. The CDR3 covers 13 residues. The CDR3 DNA reads as TGTGCCAGCAGCAACCCCGCGGGGGGAGGCTACACCTTC. Residues: CASSNPAGGGYTF.

The rearrangement joins TRBV7-3 to TRBJ1-5; weak D call: TRBD1 (6 bases). V shed 11 bases and J shed 0 bases, with 23 bases lying between them. Germline-derived CDR1 and CDR2 are SGHTA and FQGTGA. This CDR3 spans 17 amino acids. The CDR3: CAGRGAGALYSNQPQHF. The DNA for the CDR3 is TGTGCCGGCCGGGGGGCAGGGGCACTTTATAGCAATCAGCCCCAGCATTTT.

The chain recombines TRBV5-1 with TRBJ2-1, with D uncertain. Trimming cost V 0 bases and J 10 bases, with 8 bases left between them. The CDR3 has 12 residues. The germline CDR1 and CDR2 sequences are SGHRS and YFSETQ. CDR3 in DNA: TGCGCCAGCAGCTTGGTGGTCCAGGAGCAGTTCTTC. This sequence encodes CASSLVVQEQFF. The whole variable domain, remainder taken from reference TRBV5-1 and TRBJ2-1, is KAGVTQTPRYLIKTRGQQVTLSCSPISGHRSVSWYQQTPGQGLQFLFEYFSETQRNKGNFPGRFSGRQFSNSRSEMNVSTLELGDSALYLCASSLVVQEQFFGPGTRLTVL.

This chain joins TRBV5-5 and TRBJ2-7; a possible D gene is TRBD1 (6 bases). The ends were cut back, 0 bases at V and 2 bases at J, with 21 bases in the middle. Germline V CDR1 and CDR2: SGHKS, YYEKEE (reference sequence). The CDR3 spans 18 residues. CDR3 sequence: CASSLEGGHGTLTYEQYF. CDR3 DNA: TGTGCCAGCAGCTTGGAAGGTGGGCACGGGACACTTACCTACGAGCAGTACTTC.

The rearrangement uses TRBV6-5 and TRBJ2-7; 9 bases line up with TRBD1. The germline V gene encodes CDR1 MNHEY and CDR2 SVGAGI. V lost 6 bases and J lost 3; bases outside the gene matches: 3. The CDR3 extends over 13 amino acids. The CDR3 sequence is CASRATGGYEQYF. CDR3 in DNA: TGTGCCAGCAGGGCGACAGGGGGCTACGAGCAGTACTTC.

The chain carries TRBV15 and TRBJ2-7; D is possibly TRBD1 (6 bases). The CDR3 is 14 residues long. Trimming left V 2 bases short and J 7 bases short, with 15 bases between. In germline, CDR1 is LNHNV, CDR2 YYDKDF (reference sequence). The CDR3 sequence: CATSRRTLRGEQYF. As DNA, the CDR3 is TGTGCCACCAGCAGACGGACCTTGAGGGGGGAGCAGTACTTC.

The chain uses TRBV30 and TRBJ1-1, with 9 bases lining up with TRBD1. This CDR3 has 12 residues. V gave up 2 bases and J gave up 7 bases; unmatched junction bases: 2. Germline CDR1 reads GTSNPN; CDR2 reads SVGIG (reference sequence). The CDR3 loop is CAWSNRGLEAFF. Here the CDR3 DNA reads TGTGCCTGGAGTAACAGGGGGCTTGAAGCTTTCTTT.

This chain connects TRBV7-8 to TRBJ1-4, with D hard to call. The V end lost 5 bases, the J end lost 0 bases, and 10 bases lay between the germline ends. Germline CDR1 reads SGHVS; CDR2 reads FQNEAQ. The CDR3 is 15 residues long. The CDR3 DNA reads as TGTGCCAGCAGCCGGGGTGACGCAACTAATGAAAAACTGTTTTTT. This codes for CASSRGDATNEKLFF.

The chain employs TRBV4-1 and TRBJ1-2; weak D call: TRBD1 (5 bases). Looked up from germline, CDR1 is MGHRA and CDR2 is YSYEKL. V gave up 0 bases and J gave up 4 bases, with 18 bases separating them. The CDR3 is 17 residues long. CDR3 sequence: CASSQDLDPGRPYGYTF. In DNA form, the CDR3 reads TGCGCCAGCAGCCAAGATCTAGACCCGGGGCGCCCCTATGGCTACACCTTC.

The rearrangement joins TRBV27 to TRBJ1-6, with D possibly being TRBD1 (6 bases). Germline values: CDR1 MNHEY, CDR2 SMNVEV (reference sequence). The CDR3 covers 17 residues. With 2 bases removed from V and 4 bases from J, the gap between germline ends came to 15 bases. Here the CDR3 DNA reads TGTGCCAGCAGTTTAGGTTCGGGGGCCTATTATAATTCACCCCTCCACTTT. This encodes CASSLGSGAYYNSPLHF.

The rearrangement uses TRBV9 and TRBJ2-7, with TRBD1 matching over 8 bases. This CDR3 comprises 15 residues. Germline loops: CDR1 SGDLS, CDR2 YYNGEE. V dropped 0 bases and J dropped 5; count of bases not matched to a gene: 7. CDR3 amino acids: CASSVEDRVLDEQYF. CDR3 nucleotide sequence: TGTGCCAGCAGCGTAGAGGACAGGGTTTTGGACGAGCAGTACTTC.

This chain connects TRBV11-2 to TRBJ2-7; D is uncertain. The CDR3 sequence is 14 residues long. The V gene's germline CDR1 is SGHAT and CDR2 FQNNGV. The V end was cut by 3 bases, the J end by 6 bases, with 15 bases between. The DNA of the CDR3 is TGTGCCAGCAGCTTCACTGAGAGTGGCTCCGAGCAGTACTTC. Its protein product is CASSFTESGSEQYF.

The chain combines TRBV7-8 with TRBJ2-7; no definite D call. The CDR3 consists of 11 residues. Germline V CDR1 and CDR2: SGHVS, FQNEAQ. V lost 4 bases, J lost 2 bases, and 3 bases lay in between. The CDR3 is CASSSTYEQYF. The CDR3 nucleotides read TGTGCCAGCAGCTCTACCTACGAGCAGTACTTC.

This rearrangement joins TRBV4-1 to TRBJ2-1; D might be TRBD1 or TRBD2, each matching 5 bases. Trimming cost V 3 bases and J 5 bases, with 11 bases left between them. Germline V gives CDR1 MGHRA, CDR2 YSYEKL. CDR3 length: 14 amino acids. CDR3 DNA sequence: TGCGCCAGCAGCCAGTTGACGGGGCACAATGAGCAGTTCTTC. Translated, it gives CASSQLTGHNEQFF.

A note on this clone: A junction end diverges from the germline sequence, so it may reflect a read error. The rearrangement joins TRBV5-3 to TRBJ2-7; D is ambiguous. TRBV5-3 falls under the ORF class, with uncertain function. The CDR3 loop spans 15 amino acids. CDR3 nucleotides: TGTGCCAGAAGCTTGGCCTGCGGCCGCTGGGCCCCAAATTTCTTC. Translating gives CARSLACGRWAPNFF.

This clone appeared a few times. This sequence joins TRBV7-2 and TRBJ1-2; 11 nucleotides line up with TRBD1. The CDR3 loop spans 14 amino acids. The trim removed 3 bases at V and 3 bases at J, leaving 0 bases unmatched. The germline V gene encodes CDR1 SGHTA and CDR2 FQGNSA. The CDR3 region is CASSLGQGDYGYTF. The CDR3, as DNA: TGTGCCAGCAGCTTGGGACAGGGGGACTATGGCTACACCTTC. Based on the CDR3 plus reference TRBV7-2 and TRBJ1-2, the full variable domain is GAGVSQSPSNKVTEKGKDVELRCDPISGHTALYWYRQSLGQGLEFLIYFQGNSAPDKSGLPSDRFSAERTGGSVSTLTIQRTQQEDSAVYLCASSLGQGDYGYTFGSGTRLTVV.

The V and J genes are TRBV5-6 and TRBJ1-6, with D unclear. V was clipped by 1 base and J by 11 bases, with 10 bases between them. Germline CDR1 and CDR2: SGHDT and YYEEEE. This CDR3 has 13 residues. The CDR3 is CASSLLRKPPLHF. CDR3 nucleotides: TGTGCCAGCAGCTTGCTCAGGAAACCACCCCTCCACTTT.

The V call is TRBV30, the J call TRBJ1-1, with a weak D call TRBD1 (6 bases). Trimming removed 3 bases at V and 3 bases at J, with 8 bases between. CDR3 size: 12 residues. CDR1 is GTSNPN, CDR2 SVGIG, per germline (reference sequence). The CDR3, as DNA: TGTGCCTGGAGCAGGGGTTACACTGAAGCTTTCTTT. Protein sequence: CAWSRGYTEAFF.

The chain has TRBV5-1 and TRBJ1-4; the match to TRBD1 covers 7 bases. The CDR3 runs 17 residues. Germline V gives CDR1 SGHRS, CDR2 YFSETQ. The V gene end was trimmed by 0 bases and the J gene end by 4 bases; junction bases not matched to a gene: 9. CDR3 DNA: TGCGCCAGCAGCTTGGCCATAGGGGGCGCCGATAATGAAAAACTGTTTTTT. This codes for CASSLAIGGADNEKLFF.

The V and J genes are TRBV4-2 and TRBJ2-7, with 7 bases that match TRBD2. The CDR3 length is 15 residues. The germline gives CDR1 LGHNA, CDR2 YNFKEQ. V gave up 0 bases and J gave up 0 bases; unmatched junction bases: 2. CDR3 DNA: TGTGCCAGCAGCCAAGAGCGGGGGAGCTCCTACGAGCAGTACTTC. Its translation: CASSQERGSSYEQYF.